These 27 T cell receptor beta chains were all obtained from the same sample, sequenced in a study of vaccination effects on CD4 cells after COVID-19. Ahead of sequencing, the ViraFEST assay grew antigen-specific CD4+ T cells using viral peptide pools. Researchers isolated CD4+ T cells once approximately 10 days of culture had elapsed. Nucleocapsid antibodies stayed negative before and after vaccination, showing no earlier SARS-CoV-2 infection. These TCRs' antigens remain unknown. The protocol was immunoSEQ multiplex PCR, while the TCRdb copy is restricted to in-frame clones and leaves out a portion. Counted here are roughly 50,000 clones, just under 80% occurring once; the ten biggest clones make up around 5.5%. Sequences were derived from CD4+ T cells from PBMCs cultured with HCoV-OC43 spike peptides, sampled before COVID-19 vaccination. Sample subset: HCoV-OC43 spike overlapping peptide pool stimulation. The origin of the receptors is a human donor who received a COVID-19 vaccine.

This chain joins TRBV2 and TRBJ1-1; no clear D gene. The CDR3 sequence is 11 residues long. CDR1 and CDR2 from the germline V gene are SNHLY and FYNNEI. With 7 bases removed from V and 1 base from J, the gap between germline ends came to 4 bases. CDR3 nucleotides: TGTGCCAGCAAACAGAACACTGAAGCTTTCTTT. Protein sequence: CASKQNTEAFF.

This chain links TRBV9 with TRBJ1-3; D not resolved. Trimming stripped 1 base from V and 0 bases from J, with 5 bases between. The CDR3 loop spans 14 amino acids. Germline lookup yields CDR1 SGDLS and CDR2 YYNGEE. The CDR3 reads CASSVQVSGNTIYF. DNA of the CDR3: TGTGCCAGCAGCGTACAGGTCTCTGGAAACACCATATATTTT.

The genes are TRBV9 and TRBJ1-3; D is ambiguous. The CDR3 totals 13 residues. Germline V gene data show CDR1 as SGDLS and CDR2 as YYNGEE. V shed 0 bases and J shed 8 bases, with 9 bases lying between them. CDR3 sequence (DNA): TGTGCCAGCAGCGTAGGACCAGGAGACACCATATATTTT. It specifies CASSVGPGDTIYF.

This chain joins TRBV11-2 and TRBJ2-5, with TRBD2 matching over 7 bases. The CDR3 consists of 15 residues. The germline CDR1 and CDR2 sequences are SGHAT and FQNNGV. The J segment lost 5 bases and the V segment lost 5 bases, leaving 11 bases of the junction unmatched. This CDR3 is CASSPRGFGGETQYF. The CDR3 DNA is TGTGCCAGCAGCCCCCGGGGGTTCGGGGGGGAGACCCAGTACTTC.

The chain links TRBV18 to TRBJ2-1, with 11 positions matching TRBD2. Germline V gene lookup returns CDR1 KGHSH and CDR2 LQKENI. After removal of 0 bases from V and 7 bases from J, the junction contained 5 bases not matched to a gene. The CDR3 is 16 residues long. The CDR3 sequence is CASSPPLAGGMNEQFF. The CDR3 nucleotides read TGTGCCAGCTCACCACCCCTAGCGGGGGGTATGAATGAGCAGTTCTTC. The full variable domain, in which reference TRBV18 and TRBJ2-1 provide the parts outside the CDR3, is NAGVMQNPRHLVRRRGQEARLRCSPMKGHSHVYWYRQLPEEGLKFMVYLQKENIIDESGMPKERFSAEFPKEGPSILRIQQVVRGDSAAYFCASSPPLAGGMNEQFFGPGTRLTVL.

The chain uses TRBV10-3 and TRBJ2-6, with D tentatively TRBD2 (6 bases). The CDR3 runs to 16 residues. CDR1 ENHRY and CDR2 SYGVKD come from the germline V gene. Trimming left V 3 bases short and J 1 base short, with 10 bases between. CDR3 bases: TGTGCCATCAGTGAAGGTGGGGGGTCTGGGGCCAACGTCCTGACTTTC. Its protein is CAISEGGGSGANVLTF.

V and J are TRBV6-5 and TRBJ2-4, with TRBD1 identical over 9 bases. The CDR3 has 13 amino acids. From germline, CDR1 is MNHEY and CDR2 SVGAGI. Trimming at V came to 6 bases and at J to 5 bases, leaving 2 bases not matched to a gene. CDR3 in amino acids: CASRRTGENIQYF. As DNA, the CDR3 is TGTGCCAGCAGACGGACAGGGGAAAACATTCAGTACTTC.

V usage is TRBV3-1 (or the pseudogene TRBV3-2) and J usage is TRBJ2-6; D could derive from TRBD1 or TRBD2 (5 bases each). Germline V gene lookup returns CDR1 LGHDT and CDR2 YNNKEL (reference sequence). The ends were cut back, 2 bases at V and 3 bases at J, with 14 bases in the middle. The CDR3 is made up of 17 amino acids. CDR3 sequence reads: CASSQPGAHYGANVLTF. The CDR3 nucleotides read TGTGCCAGCAGCCAACCCGGGGCCCACTATGGGGCCAACGTCCTGACTTTC.

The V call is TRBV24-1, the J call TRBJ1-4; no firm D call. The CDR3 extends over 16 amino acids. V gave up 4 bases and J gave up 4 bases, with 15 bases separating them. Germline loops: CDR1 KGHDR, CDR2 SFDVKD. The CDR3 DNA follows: TGTGCCACCAGTGACTCGTCCCGGGATGGTAATGAAAAACTGTTTTTT. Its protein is CATSDSSRDGNEKLFF.

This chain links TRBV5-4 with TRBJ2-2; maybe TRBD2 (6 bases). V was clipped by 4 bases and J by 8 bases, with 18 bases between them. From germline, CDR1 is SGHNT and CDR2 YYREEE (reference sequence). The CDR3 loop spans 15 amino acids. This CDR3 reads CASSLGGLREGELFF. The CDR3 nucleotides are TGTGCCAGCAGCCTGGGGGGACTCCGGGAGGGGGAGCTGTTTTTT.

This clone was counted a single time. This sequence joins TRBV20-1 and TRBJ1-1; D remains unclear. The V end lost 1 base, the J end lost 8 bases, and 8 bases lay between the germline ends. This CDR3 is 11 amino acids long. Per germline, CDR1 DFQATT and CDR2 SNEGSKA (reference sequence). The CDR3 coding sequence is TGCAGTGCTAGAGTGGCATACGAAGCTTTCTTT. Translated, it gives CSARVAYEAFF.

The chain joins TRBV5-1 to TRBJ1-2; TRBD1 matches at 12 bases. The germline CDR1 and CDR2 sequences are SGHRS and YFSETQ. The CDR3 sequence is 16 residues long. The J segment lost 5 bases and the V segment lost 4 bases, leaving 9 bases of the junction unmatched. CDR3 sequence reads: CASSLTPGQGAYGYTF. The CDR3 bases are TGCGCCAGCAGCCTGACCCCGGGACAGGGGGCTTATGGCTACACCTTC.

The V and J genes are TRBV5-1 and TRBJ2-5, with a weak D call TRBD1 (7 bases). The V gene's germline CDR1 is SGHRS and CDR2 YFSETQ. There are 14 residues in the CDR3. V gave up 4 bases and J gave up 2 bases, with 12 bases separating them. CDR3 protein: CASSGGTEQETQYF. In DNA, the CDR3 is TGCGCCAGCAGCGGGGGGACAGAGCAAGAGACCCAGTACTTC. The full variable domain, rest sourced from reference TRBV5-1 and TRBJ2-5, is KAGVTQTPRYLIKTRGQQVTLSCSPISGHRSVSWYQQTPGQGLQFLFEYFSETQRNKGNFPGRFSGRQFSNSRSEMNVSTLELGDSALYLCASSGGTEQETQYFGPGTRLLVL.

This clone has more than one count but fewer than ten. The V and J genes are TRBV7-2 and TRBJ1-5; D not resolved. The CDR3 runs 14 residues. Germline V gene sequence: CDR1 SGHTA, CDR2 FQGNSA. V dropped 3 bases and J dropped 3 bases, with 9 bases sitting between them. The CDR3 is CASSFIGLNQPQHF. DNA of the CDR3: TGTGCCAGCAGCTTTATAGGGCTCAATCAGCCCCAGCATTTT.

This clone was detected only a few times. CDR3 bases: TGTGCCAGCAGCTTAGGTGACGGTAACTATGGCTACACCTTC. Translating it yields CASSLGDGNYGYTF. The V call is TRBV7-9, the J call TRBJ1-2; D uncertain. Trimming stripped 1 base from V and 1 base from J, with 7 bases between. The CDR3 has 14 amino acids. Germline V gives CDR1 SEHNR, CDR2 FQNEAQ (reference sequence).

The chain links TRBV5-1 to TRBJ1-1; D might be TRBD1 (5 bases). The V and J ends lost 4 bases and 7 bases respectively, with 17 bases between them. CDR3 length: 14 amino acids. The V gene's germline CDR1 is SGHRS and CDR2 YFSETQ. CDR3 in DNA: TGCGCCAGCAGCCAAGACAGTGGAGACCATGAAGCTTTCTTT. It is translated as CASSQDSGDHEAFF. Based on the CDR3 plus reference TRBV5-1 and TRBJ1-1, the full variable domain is KAGVTQTPRYLIKTRGQQVTLSCSPISGHRSVSWYQQTPGQGLQFLFEYFSETQRNKGNFPGRFSGRQFSNSRSEMNVSTLELGDSALYLCASSQDSGDHEAFFGQGTRLTVV.

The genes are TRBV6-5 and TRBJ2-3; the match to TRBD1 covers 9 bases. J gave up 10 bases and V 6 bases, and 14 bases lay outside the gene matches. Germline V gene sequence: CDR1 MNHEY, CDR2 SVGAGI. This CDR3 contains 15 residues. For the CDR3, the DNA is TGTGCCAGCAGCCCCGACAGGGGGGCCTTCGAGGCGCAGTATTTT. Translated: CASSPDRGAFEAQYF.

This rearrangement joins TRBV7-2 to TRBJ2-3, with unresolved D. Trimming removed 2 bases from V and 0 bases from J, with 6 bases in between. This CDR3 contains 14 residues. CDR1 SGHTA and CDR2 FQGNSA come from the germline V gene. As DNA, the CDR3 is TGTGCCAGCAGCTTAATAGGGAGCACAGATACGCAGTATTTT. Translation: CASSLIGSTDTQYF. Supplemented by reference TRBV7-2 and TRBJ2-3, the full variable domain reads GAGVSQSPSNKVTEKGKDVELRCDPISGHTALYWYRQSLGQGLEFLIYFQGNSAPDKSGLPSDRFSAERTGGSVSTLTIQRTQQEDSAVYLCASSLIGSTDTQYFGPGTRLTVL.

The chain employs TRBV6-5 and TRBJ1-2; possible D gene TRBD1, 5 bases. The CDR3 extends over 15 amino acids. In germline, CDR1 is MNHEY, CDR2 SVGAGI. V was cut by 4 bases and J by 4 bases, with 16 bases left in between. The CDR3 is CASSFSRVSGYGYTF. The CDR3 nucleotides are TGTGCCAGCAGTTTCTCCAGGGTGAGCGGCTATGGCTACACCTTC.

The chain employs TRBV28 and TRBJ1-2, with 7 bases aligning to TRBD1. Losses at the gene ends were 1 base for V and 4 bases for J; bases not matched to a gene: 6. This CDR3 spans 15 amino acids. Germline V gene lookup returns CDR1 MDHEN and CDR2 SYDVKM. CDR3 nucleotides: TGTGCCAGCAGTTTATTCGGGGCAGGGGGCTATGGCTACACCTTC. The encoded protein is CASSLFGAGGYGYTF.

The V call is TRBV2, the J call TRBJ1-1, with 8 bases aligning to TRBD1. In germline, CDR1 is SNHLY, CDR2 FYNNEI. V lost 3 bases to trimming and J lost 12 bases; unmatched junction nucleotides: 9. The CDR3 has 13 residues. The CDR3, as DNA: TGTGCCAGCAGTGAGTCCAGGAACAGGGGGACTTTCTTT. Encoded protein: CASSESRNRGTFF. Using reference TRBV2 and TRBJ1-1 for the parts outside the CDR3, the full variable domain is EPEVTQTPSHQVTQMGQEVILRCVPISNHLYFYWYRQILGQKVEFLVSFYNNEISEKSEIFDDQFSVERPDGSNFTLKIRSTKLEDSAMYFCASSESRNRGTFFGQGTRLTVV.

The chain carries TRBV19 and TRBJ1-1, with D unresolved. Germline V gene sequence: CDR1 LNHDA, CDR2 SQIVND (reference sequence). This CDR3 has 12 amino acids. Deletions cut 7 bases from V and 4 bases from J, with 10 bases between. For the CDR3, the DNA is TGTGCCAGTACAGGAGGTGTCACTGAAGCTTTCTTT. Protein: CASTGGVTEAFF.

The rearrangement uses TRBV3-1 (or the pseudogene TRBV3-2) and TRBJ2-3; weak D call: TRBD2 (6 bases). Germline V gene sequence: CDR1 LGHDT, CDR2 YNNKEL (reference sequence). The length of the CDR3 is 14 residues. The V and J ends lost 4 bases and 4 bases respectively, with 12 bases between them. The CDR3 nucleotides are TGTGCCAGCAGCCGCCGCGGGGCCGCAGATACGCAGTATTTT. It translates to CASSRRGAADTQYF.

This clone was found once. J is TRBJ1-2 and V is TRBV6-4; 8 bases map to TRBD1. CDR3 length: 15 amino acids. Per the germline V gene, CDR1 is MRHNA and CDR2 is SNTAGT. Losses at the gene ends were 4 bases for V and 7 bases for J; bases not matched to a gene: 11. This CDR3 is CASSAGTGLLSGYTF. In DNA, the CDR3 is TGTGCCAGCAGTGCGGGGACAGGTCTTTTGTCTGGCTACACCTTC.

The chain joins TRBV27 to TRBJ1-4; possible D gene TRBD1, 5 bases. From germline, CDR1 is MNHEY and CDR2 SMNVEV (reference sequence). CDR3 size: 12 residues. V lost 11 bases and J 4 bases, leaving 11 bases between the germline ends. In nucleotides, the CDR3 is TGTGCCCGCCGGGGGGTTAATGAAAAACTGTTTTTT. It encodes CARRGVNEKLFF.

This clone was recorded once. The CDR3 nucleotides read TGTGCCAGCGGAGGACAGGGAGGTAGGACTGAAGCTTTCTTT. Its translation: CASGGQGGRTEAFF. This chain connects TRBV6-5 to TRBJ1-1, with 8 bases lining up with TRBD1. Germline CDR1 is MNHEY and CDR2 is SVGAGI. Trimming at V came to 8 bases and at J to 5 bases, leaving 10 bases not matched to a gene. CDR3 size: 14 residues.

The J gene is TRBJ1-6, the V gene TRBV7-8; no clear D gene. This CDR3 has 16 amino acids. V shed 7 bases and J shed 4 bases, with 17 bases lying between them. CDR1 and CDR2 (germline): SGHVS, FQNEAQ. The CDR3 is CASTPVATQYNSPLHF. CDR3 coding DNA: TGTGCCAGCACGCCCGTGGCGACCCAATATAATTCACCCCTCCACTTT. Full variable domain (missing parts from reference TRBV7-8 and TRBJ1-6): GAGVSQSPRYKVAKRGQDVALRCDPISGHVSLFWYQQALGQGPEFLTYFQNEAQLDKSGLPSDRFFAERPEGSVSTLKIQRTQQEDSAVYLCASTPVATQYNSPLHFGNGTRLTVT.